These 21 T cell receptor beta chains originate from one sample sequenced in a study of OX40 agonist ivuxolimab in advanced cancers. Data came from immunoSEQ multiplex PCR; TCRdb stores just in-frame clones and leaves some out. The table lists 45,000 or so clones, 75% to 85% of them singletons. Specimen: CD4+ or CD8+ T cells sorted from blood, collected in a trial of the OX40 agonist ivuxolimab. Receptors originate from an adult with an advanced solid tumor such as melanoma, head and neck, liver or kidney cancer.

The chain joins TRBV18 to TRBJ2-5; 8 bases agree with TRBD1. Germline V gene lookup returns CDR1 KGHSH and CDR2 LQKENI. J gave up 1 base and V 5 bases, and 9 bases lay outside the gene matches. CDR3 length equals 16 residues. The CDR3, as DNA: TGTGCCAGCTCAACCGGGACAGGAGGCACCCAAGAGACCCAGTACTTC. This translates into CASSTGTGGTQETQYF.

About this clone itself: This same CDR3 is encoded by further DNA sequences in the sample. V and J are TRBV20-1 and TRBJ2-1; D gene uncertain. The CDR3 consists of 11 residues. V was shortened by 5 bases and J by 3 bases, with 5 bases between the two germline ends. Looked up from germline, CDR1 is DFQATT and CDR2 is SNEGSKA (reference sequence). CDR3 sequence reads: CSASDYNEQFF. DNA for the CDR3: TGCAGTGCTTCGGACTACAATGAGCAGTTCTTC.

V is TRBV4-1 and J is TRBJ2-7; 7 bases align to TRBD1. Germline V gene sequence: CDR1 MGHRA, CDR2 YSYEKL. This CDR3 has 14 residues. The trim removed 5 bases at V and 2 bases at J, leaving 6 bases unmatched. For the CDR3, the DNA is TGCGCCAGCAGCGTACGACAGGGCCCCTACGAGCAGTACTTC. This translates into CASSVRQGPYEQYF.

This chain links TRBV5-6 with TRBJ2-7; 9 bases line up with TRBD1. J was trimmed by 4 bases and V by 2 bases; bases with no gene match: 4. There are 14 residues in the CDR3. The germline gives CDR1 SGHDT, CDR2 YYEEEE. The CDR3 spells CASSFGTGKYEQYF. The CDR3 DNA reads as TGTGCCAGCAGCTTTGGGACAGGGAAATACGAGCAGTACTTC.

The V call is TRBV6-5, the J call TRBJ1-2, with a weak D call TRBD1 (5 bases). V was trimmed by 4 bases and J by 4 bases, leaving 7 bases between them. The CDR3 is 12 amino acids. Germline V gene data show CDR1 as MNHEY and CDR2 as SVGAGI. The CDR3, as DNA: TGTGCCAGCAGTTCCAGGGTCTATGGCTACACCTTC. Translating gives CASSSRVYGYTF.

The rearrangement joins TRBV27 to TRBJ2-7; D possibly corresponds to TRBD1 (6 bases). The germline gives CDR1 MNHEY, CDR2 SMNVEV (reference sequence). The V end was cut by 5 bases, the J end by 7 bases, with 21 bases between. The CDR3 length is 15 residues. DNA for the CDR3: TGTGCCAGCAGTCCATTGGACAGATTGACGGGGGAGCAGTACTTC. Its translation: CASSPLDRLTGEQYF.

The V call is TRBV6-5, the J call TRBJ2-7, with TRBD1 matching 8 bases. The J segment lost 3 bases and the V segment lost 6 bases, leaving 10 bases of the junction unmatched. CDR1 is MNHEY, CDR2 SVGAGI, per germline. CDR3 length: 15 amino acids. The CDR3 nucleotides read TGTGCCAGCAGCCTAGTAAGACAGGGGCTCTACGAGCAGTACTTC. It translates to CASSLVRQGLYEQYF.

The chain links TRBV27 to TRBJ2-3; the D call may be TRBD1 or TRBD2 (5 bases each). This CDR3 has 14 residues. V shed 6 bases and J shed 6 bases, with 16 bases lying between them. CDR1 and CDR2 (germline): MNHEY, SMNVEV (reference sequence). The CDR3 DNA is TGTGCCAGCAGCCCAGGGAGTTTCACGGATACGCAGTATTTT. It is translated as CASSPGSFTDTQYF.

This clone showed up just once. The chain joins TRBV5-6 to TRBJ2-7, with D tentatively TRBD2 (7 bases). Germline values: CDR1 SGHDT, CDR2 YYEEEE. V shed 2 bases and J shed 0 bases, with 12 bases lying between them. The CDR3 consists of 15 residues. The CDR3, as DNA: TGTGCCAGCAGCTTCCGGGGGGCACTCTCCTACGAGCAGTACTTC. It specifies CASSFRGALSYEQYF. Looking up the rest from reference TRBV5-6 and TRBJ2-7 gives the full variable domain: DAGVTQSPTHLIKTRGQQVTLRCSPKSGHDTVSWYQQALGQGPQFIFQYYEEEERQRGNFPDRFSGHQFPNYSSELNVNALLLGDSALYLCASSFRGALSYEQYFGPGTRLTVT.

The gene calls are TRBV7-9 and TRBJ1-1; D uncertain. Trimming removed 4 bases from V and 2 bases from J, with 11 bases in between. CDR3 length: 14 amino acids. Germline loops: CDR1 SEHNR, CDR2 FQNEAQ (reference sequence). The CDR3 region has the DNA TGTGCCAGCAGCTCCCGAACAGTCAACACTGAAGCTTTCTTT. Translating it yields CASSSRTVNTEAFF.

CDR3 nucleotides: TGTGCCAGCAGCTCCTCCCGGGGGGAGGGCAATGAGCAGTTCTTC. It specifies CASSSSRGEGNEQFF. The chain joins TRBV7-2 to TRBJ2-1; 7 bases match TRBD2. The CDR3 is 15 residues long. The J segment lost 6 bases and the V segment lost 4 bases, leaving 9 bases of the junction unmatched. Germline V gene lookup returns CDR1 SGHTA and CDR2 FQGNSA.

This chain joins TRBV13 and TRBJ2-1, with 9 bases that match TRBD1. CDR1 is PRHDT and CDR2 is FYEKMQ in the germline V gene (reference sequence). This CDR3 contains 14 residues. Losses at the gene ends were 3 bases for V and 6 bases for J; bases not matched to a gene: 3. In DNA form, the CDR3 reads TGTGCCAGCAGCTTCGGGACAGGGCTCAATGAGCAGTTCTTC. It is translated as CASSFGTGLNEQFF.

The chain is built from TRBV19 and TRBJ2-3, with 7 bases that match TRBD2. This CDR3 is built from 18 residues. Germline-derived CDR1 and CDR2 are LNHDA and SQIVND (reference sequence). Losses at the gene ends were 0 bases for V and 3 bases for J; bases not matched to a gene: 12. CDR3 nucleotides: TGTGCCAGTAGTATAGACCGGACTGGCGGGAGAGCGACAGATACGCAGTATTTT. Translating gives CASSIDRTGGRATDTQYF.

CDR3 amino acids: CASSQGHMNTEAFF. Written as DNA, the CDR3 is TGCGCCAGCAGCCAAGGACACATGAACACTGAAGCTTTCTTT. This rearrangement joins TRBV4-3 to TRBJ1-1; D gene uncertain. Germline V gives CDR1 LGHNA, CDR2 YSLEER. V shed 1 base and J shed 0 bases, with 6 bases lying between them. The CDR3 covers 14 residues.

This clone occurred once. DNA for the CDR3: TGCGCCAGCAGCCAAGGGACGGGAGGGCTAAATGAGCAGTTCTTC. Translation: CASSQGTGGLNEQFF. The V gene is TRBV4-1, the J gene TRBJ2-1, with 8 nucleotides matching TRBD2. The CDR3 covers 15 residues. Germline loops: CDR1 MGHRA, CDR2 YSYEKL. With V trimmed by 1 base and J by 7 bases, 6 bases remained unmatched.

The chain has TRBV6-5 and TRBJ1-6, with 8 bases that match TRBD1. Germline V gene lookup returns CDR1 MNHEY and CDR2 SVGAGI. V lost 2 bases to trimming and J lost 9 bases; unmatched junction nucleotides: 6. The CDR3 spans 15 residues. CDR3 coding DNA: TGTGCCAGCAGTTACGCTGGACAGGGTTCTTCACCCCTCCACTTT. As protein: CASSYAGQGSSPLHF.

The chain recombines TRBV6-5 with TRBJ2-5; TRBD1 matches at 8 bases. The CDR3 has 15 residues. Germline loops: CDR1 MNHEY, CDR2 SVGAGI. Trimming took 7 bases from V and 4 from J; bases not matched to a gene: 11. The DNA of the CDR3 is TGTGCCAGCACCAGACCAGGGGGCGCGGGAGAGACCCAGTACTTC. Encoded protein: CASTRPGGAGETQYF.

CDR3 nucleotides: TGTGCCAGCAGAGGACAGGGCTCCTTGGCGCGAAACCTCAACACCGGGGAGCTGTTTTTT. The encoded protein is CASRGQGSLARNLNTGELFF. The chain joins TRBV27 to TRBJ2-2, with 8 bases fitting TRBD1. This CDR3 comprises 20 residues. V lost 6 bases to trimming and J lost 2 bases; unmatched junction nucleotides: 20. From germline, CDR1 is MNHEY and CDR2 SMNVEV (reference sequence).

The J gene is TRBJ2-2, the V gene TRBV4-1; D unclear. With 11 bases removed from V and 6 bases from J, the gap between germline ends came to 22 bases. Germline V CDR1 and CDR2: MGHRA, YSYEKL. The CDR3 extends over 15 amino acids. The CDR3 reads CASSRVDPTPGELFF. CDR3 DNA: TGCGCCTCGAGCCGGGTGGACCCGACACCCGGGGAGCTGTTTTTT.

CDR3 in amino acids: CASSSRDRSEAFF. The CDR3 DNA sequence: TGTGCCAGCAGTTCCCGGGACAGGTCCGAAGCTTTCTTT. The chain carries TRBV27 and TRBJ1-1; 8 nucleotides line up with TRBD1. The V and J ends lost 4 bases and 8 bases, in that order; junction bases with no gene match: 6. The CDR3 has 13 residues. Germline V gene sequence: CDR1 MNHEY, CDR2 SMNVEV (reference sequence).

The V and J genes are TRBV19 and TRBJ1-3; D is perhaps TRBD1 (6 bases). Trimming left V 5 bases short and J 4 bases short, with 12 bases between. The CDR3 consists of 14 residues. Germline V gene lookup returns CDR1 LNHDA and CDR2 SQIVND (reference sequence). The CDR3 DNA sequence: TGTGCCAGTAGTTCCGCCGGGACAGGAAACACCATATATTTT. Translating it yields CASSSAGTGNTIYF.